The clone carrying this TCR beta chain was counted a single time. The antigen remains unidentified. One base away lies a much larger clone, so this may be a sequencing read error. Alongside blood RNA obtained from unsorted whole blood, germline DNA was also extracted. It was before surgery that 3.5 to 4 milliliters of peripheral blood were collected. This CDR3 has 16 amino acids. With V trimmed by 0 bases and J by 9 bases, 11 bases remained unmatched. CDR1 LGHNA and CDR2 YSLEER come from the germline V gene. The data are from a study of tumor-infiltrating lymphocytes in primary liver carcinoma. The researchers produced TCR beta cDNA from 400 to 650 ng total RNA with a constant-region primer. Three nested multiplex PCR rounds, a slightly modified ARM-PCR method, built the TCR beta libraries. The two initial PCR rounds, roughly 10 cycles each, used TRBV1-TRBV30 forward and C-beta reverse primers. A single record per CDR3 protein comes from TCRdb applying MiXCR to the multiplex PCR reads. The data show approximately 300,000 distinct CDR3 sequences, with roughly two thirds seen just once and 9% held by the top ten.

Notes on the study in general: Relative to blood, tumors carried a significantly larger fraction of the repertoire in their top 250 clones (p = 0.039). The use of bulk unsorted samples meant that CD4+ and CD8+ repertoires were not compared.

The sample consisted of peripheral blood. This TCR was sampled from a middle-aged man with primary liver carcinoma and hepatitis B virus infection. This sequence joins TRBV4-3 and TRBJ2-1, with 7 bases that match TRBD1. Here the CDR3 reads CASSQEKGAGEPEQFF. The CDR3 DNA sequence: TGCGCCAGCAGCCAAGAAAAGGGGGCAGGGGAGCCTGAGCAGTTCTTC.